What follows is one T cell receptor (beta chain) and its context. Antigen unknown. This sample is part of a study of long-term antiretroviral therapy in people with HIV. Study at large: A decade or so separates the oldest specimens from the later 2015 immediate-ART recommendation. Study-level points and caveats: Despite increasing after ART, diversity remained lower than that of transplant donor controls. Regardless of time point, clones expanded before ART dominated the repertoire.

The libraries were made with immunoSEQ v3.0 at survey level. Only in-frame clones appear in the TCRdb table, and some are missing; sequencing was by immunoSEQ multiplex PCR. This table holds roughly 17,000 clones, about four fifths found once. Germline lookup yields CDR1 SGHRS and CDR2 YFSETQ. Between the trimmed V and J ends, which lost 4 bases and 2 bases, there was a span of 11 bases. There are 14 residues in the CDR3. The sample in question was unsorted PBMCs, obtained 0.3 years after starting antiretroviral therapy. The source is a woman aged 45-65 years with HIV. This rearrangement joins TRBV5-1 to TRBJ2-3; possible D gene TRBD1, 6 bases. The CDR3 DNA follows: TGCGCCAGCAGCGGCACAGGGTCCACAGATACGCAGTATTTT. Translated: CASSGTGSTDTQYF.